Below, 28 T cell receptor beta chains from the same sample are listed, as sequenced in a study of regulatory T cells in long-lasting Graves disease. In building TCR beta libraries, iRepertoire HTBI primers were used together with Arm-PCR of CDR3 regions. In TCRdb, the multiplex PCR reads were re-called with MiXCR into one record per CDR3 protein. This sample has some 220,000 distinct CDR3 sequences, with roughly 19% found just once. As to time point: newly diagnosed GD, antithyroid drugs for less than 3 months. RNA from PBMCs was the source of the TCR library. These same data were also listed under a study on T cells in Graves' hyperthyroidism and ophthalmopathy.

The sequencing used peripheral blood mononuclear cells (PBMCs), collected at new diagnosis, from a patient treated with antithyroid drugs. The receptors come from a young woman with Graves disease.

The sample holds many counts of this clonotype. The J gene is TRBJ2-3, the V gene TRBV28; 8 bases align to TRBD1. V trimming: 4 bases; J trimming: 4 bases; junction bases outside the gene matches: 4. The CDR3 has 14 amino acids. Per germline, CDR1 MDHEN and CDR2 SYDVKM. CDR3 DNA sequence: TGTGCCAGCAGTTCGACAGGGGCCGCAGATACGCAGTATTTT. Translated, it gives CASSSTGAADTQYF.

This clonotype was found many times. The gene calls are TRBV2 and TRBJ2-3; D not resolved. This CDR3 comprises 14 residues. Looked up from germline, CDR1 is SNHLY and CDR2 is FYNNEI. Trimming cost V 2 bases and J 2 bases, with 8 bases left between them. The chain's CDR3 is CASSEYPHTDTQYF. As DNA, the CDR3 is TGTGCCAGCAGTGAATACCCTCACACAGATACGCAGTATTTT. The complete variable domain, with remaining parts taken from reference TRBV2 and TRBJ2-3, reads EPEVTQTPSHQVTQMGQEVILRCVPISNHLYFYWYRQILGQKVEFLVSFYNNEISEKSEIFDDQFSVERPDGSNFTLKIRSTKLEDSAMYFCASSEYPHTDTQYFGPGTRLTVL.

This clonotype was seen ten or more times. CDR3 coding DNA: TGTGCCAGCAGTCCTACTAGGGGGACAGGGGGCATGCCGGGCATGGATGAGCAGTTCTTC. Its protein product is CASSPTRGTGGMPGMDEQFF. V is TRBV25-1 and J is TRBJ2-1, with TRBD1 identical over 12 bases. Per germline, CDR1 MGHDK and CDR2 SYGVNS. V was pared by 5 bases and J by 8 bases, with 22 bases of the junction left unmatched. This CDR3 has 20 amino acids. Full variable domain (rest looked up from reference TRBV25-1 and TRBJ2-1): EADIYQTPRYLVIGTGKKITLECSQTMGHDKMYWYQQDPGMELHLIHYSYGVNSTEKGDLSSESTVSRIRTEHFPLTLESARPSHTSQYLCASSPTRGTGGMPGMDEQFFGPGTRLTVL.

The J gene is TRBJ1-1, the V gene TRBV18; 8 positions agree with TRBD1. There are 16 residues in the CDR3. In germline, CDR1 is KGHSH, CDR2 LQKENI. V lost 6 bases to trimming and J lost 6 bases; unmatched junction nucleotides: 15. The CDR3 here is CASSPPGQGGFSEAFF. The DNA for the CDR3 is TGTGCCAGCTCTCCCCCCGGACAGGGAGGCTTCTCTGAAGCTTTCTTT.

This clonotype came up many times. This rearrangement joins TRBV6-5 to TRBJ1-6, with D possibly being TRBD1 (5 bases). V was shortened by 3 bases and J by 10 bases, with 16 bases between the two germline ends. The CDR3 totals 15 residues. Germline V gives CDR1 MNHEY, CDR2 SVGAGI. CDR3 nucleotide sequence: TGTGCCAGCAGTTATGGGCAGGGCTTAGGATCACCCCTCCACTTT. Its translation is CASSYGQGLGSPLHF.

This clonotype occurred many times. The chain uses TRBV14 and TRBJ2-2; 13 nucleotides agree with TRBD2. The junction had 5 bases not matched to a gene; V was cut back by 3 bases and J by 4 bases. Germline values: CDR1 SGHDN, CDR2 FVKESK. The CDR3 contains 17 residues. The CDR3 region is CASSHPGLAGTTGELFF. The DNA for the CDR3 is TGTGCCAGCAGCCATCCGGGACTAGCGGGAACCACCGGGGAGCTGTTTTTT.

This clonotype was found many times. V gene TRBV19 combines with J gene TRBJ1-1; no definite D call. The germline V and J ends were trimmed by 0 bases and 1 base, with 12 bases remaining between them. Germline lookup yields CDR1 LNHDA and CDR2 SQIVND (reference sequence). The CDR3 is 16 amino acids. CDR3 sequence: CASSIDRAAENTEAFF. CDR3 in DNA: TGTGCCAGTAGTATAGATCGGGCAGCAGAGAACACTGAAGCTTTCTTT.

Many counts were recorded for this clonotype. The chain couples TRBV5-1 to TRBJ2-7; D is possibly TRBD2 (5 bases). The CDR3 extends over 12 amino acids. CDR1 and CDR2 (germline): SGHRS, YFSETQ. The ends were cut back, 0 bases at V and 7 bases at J, with 8 bases in the middle. The CDR3 reads CASSLVGGEQYF. CDR3 DNA sequence: TGCGCCAGCAGCTTGGTTGGAGGTGAGCAGTACTTC. Full variable domain (missing parts from reference TRBV5-1 and TRBJ2-7): KAGVTQTPRYLIKTRGQQVTLSCSPISGHRSVSWYQQTPGQGLQFLFEYFSETQRNKGNFPGRFSGRQFSNSRSEMNVSTLELGDSALYLCASSLVGGEQYFGPGTRLTVT.

This clonotype has a count of ten or more. The CDR3 loop reads CASSPQGGGEAFF. The CDR3 DNA is TGTGCCAGCTCACCTCAAGGGGGAGGTGAAGCTTTCTTT. The rearrangement links TRBV18 to TRBJ1-1, with a tentative D call TRBD1 (6 bases). The CDR3 consists of 13 residues. CDR1 is KGHSH and CDR2 is LQKENI in the germline V gene. Trimming shortened V by 3 bases and J by 7 bases, and 12 bases separated the two germline ends.

Many counts were recorded for this clonotype. This sequence joins TRBV14 and TRBJ2-2; possible D gene TRBD2, 6 bases. The length of the CDR3 is 16 residues. Germline V gene lookup returns CDR1 SGHDN and CDR2 FVKESK. The germline V and J ends were trimmed by 2 bases and 7 bases, with 17 bases remaining between them. The CDR3 here is CASSQRPGGVGGELFF. The DNA of the CDR3 is TGTGCCAGCAGCCAAAGGCCCGGCGGGGTAGGCGGGGAGCTGTTTTTT.

This clonotype showed up many times. The CDR3 bases are TGCGCCAGCAGCCCCCGCCCGAGACTAGCGGACAATGAGCAGTTCTTC. Translation gives CASSPRPRLADNEQFF. The J gene is TRBJ2-1, the V gene TRBV5-1, with TRBD2 matching over 9 bases. The CDR3 spans 16 residues. Germline CDR1 and CDR2: SGHRS and YFSETQ. V lost 4 bases, J lost 5 bases, and 10 bases stayed unmatched.

Comment on this clonotype: Its ends do not fully match the called genes, so a read error is possible. This chain links TRBV11-1 with TRBJ1-2; 7 bases align to TRBD1. This CDR3 is built from 13 residues. Germline CDR1 and CDR2: SGHAT and FQDESV (reference sequence). The CDR3 sequence: CASSQEGAGGYTF. The CDR3 coding sequence is TGCGCCAGCAGCCAGGAGGGGGCTGGGGGCTACACCTTC.

This clonotype was seen many times. CDR3 nucleotide sequence: TGTGCCAGCTCACCAGACAGGGGTGCTTTCTTT. Amino acids: CASSPDRGAFF. The chain employs TRBV18 and TRBJ1-1; TRBD1 matches 8 bases. V was clipped by 2 bases and J by 11 bases; unmatched bases: 1. This CDR3 is built from 11 residues. Germline lookup yields CDR1 KGHSH and CDR2 LQKENI.

V gene TRBV11-2 combines with J gene TRBJ2-6; D is unclear. CDR1 is SGHAT and CDR2 is FQNNGV in the germline V gene. The CDR3 is made up of 17 amino acids. The V gene lost 5 bases and the J gene lost 0 bases, with 14 bases spanning the gap. CDR3 nucleotides: TGTGCCAGCAGCGATAGGACGGGTATCTCTGGGGCCAACGTCCTGACTTTC. Its protein is CASSDRTGISGANVLTF.

At least ten counts were recorded for this clonotype. V and J are TRBV12-3 or TRBV12-4 and TRBJ1-2; D is uncertain. V lost 5 bases to trimming and J lost 4 bases, with 14 bases between them. The CDR3 loop spans 14 amino acids. DNA of the CDR3: TGTGCCAGCAGTCCCTTCCCCGGCAGCTATGGCTACACCTTC. It yields the protein CASSPFPGSYGYTF.

The sample holds many counts of this clonotype. The chain employs TRBV6-1 and TRBJ1-5; D possibly corresponds to TRBD1 (5 bases). The CDR3 is made up of 18 amino acids. CDR1 and CDR2 from the germline V gene are MNHNS and SASEGT. The germline V and J ends were trimmed by 0 bases and 0 bases, with 15 bases remaining between them. Written as DNA, the CDR3 is TGTGCCAGCAGTGAAGCGCTTAGGGGACCTTATAGCAATCAGCCCCAGCATTTT. This gives the protein CASSEALRGPYSNQPQHF.

This clonotype was found many times. The chain is built from TRBV3-1 and TRBJ1-2; the D is unclear. The CDR3 extends over 14 amino acids. CDR1 is LGHDT, CDR2 YNNKEL, per germline (reference sequence). Trimming pared 6 bases from V and 4 bases from J, leaving 15 bases between. DNA of the CDR3: TGTGCCAGCAGGACCCCTTCTCGCGGCTATGGCTACACCTTC. Translated: CASRTPSRGYGYTF.

This clonotype was recorded many times. The junction differs from germline at one of its ends, possibly a read error. The chain has TRBV27 and TRBJ1-4; tentatively, D is TRBD1 (6 bases). Germline-derived CDR1 and CDR2 are MNHEY and SMNVEV (reference sequence). This CDR3 region has 16 residues. CDR3 protein: CASSSRDTAANEKLSF. The CDR3 region has the DNA TGTGCCAGCAGTTCAAGGGACACCGCAGCTAATGAAAAACTGTCTTTT.

The rearrangement uses TRBV6-2 or TRBV6-3 and TRBJ2-3; the D gene is possibly TRBD1 (8 bases). The germline V gene encodes CDR1 MNHEY and CDR2 SVGEGT. Deletions cut 5 bases from V and 4 bases from J, with 28 bases between. The CDR3 is 19 amino acids. This chain's CDR3 is CASSVPQGGATDYADTQYF. The CDR3 region has the DNA TGTGCCAGCAGTGTCCCACAGGGGGGGGCTACCGATTATGCAGATACGCAGTATTTT.

This clonotype was found many times. This chain links TRBV20-1 with TRBJ1-4, with D uncertain. V lost 3 bases to trimming and J lost 5 bases, with 10 bases between them. Germline V lookup: CDR1 DFQATT, CDR2 SNEGSKA (reference sequence). The CDR3 has 13 residues. The CDR3 reads CSARLQTNEKLFF. The CDR3 coding sequence is TGCAGTGCTAGGCTTCAGACAAATGAAAAACTGTTTTTT.

The chain recombines TRBV18 with TRBJ1-2, with a possible D match to TRBD1 (5 bases). The CDR3 has 19 amino acids. The germline gives CDR1 KGHSH, CDR2 LQKENI. The V end lost 0 bases, the J end lost 4 bases, and 24 bases lay between the germline ends. CDR3 region: CASSPPPGLETGYSYGYTF. The CDR3 region has the DNA TGTGCCAGCTCACCACCGCCGGGCTTAGAAACAGGTTACAGCTATGGCTACACCTTC.

The rearrangement links TRBV11-2 to TRBJ2-1, with 11 nucleotides matching TRBD2. The germline CDR1 and CDR2 sequences are SGHAT and FQNNGV. This CDR3 is 14 amino acids long. J lost 9 bases, V lost 5 bases, and 6 bases had no gene match. The CDR3 reads CASSPTSGTLEQFF. In DNA form, the CDR3 reads TGTGCCAGCAGCCCGACTAGCGGGACTCTTGAGCAGTTCTTC.

This clonotype was recorded at least ten times. The chain uses TRBV20-1 and TRBJ1-1; no clear D. Trimming stripped 6 bases from V and 0 bases from J, with 14 bases between. This CDR3 has 14 amino acids. Germline V gene data show CDR1 as DFQATT and CDR2 as SNEGSKA (reference sequence). CDR3 nucleotides: TGCAGTGCCCCCCTGTTCATCATGAACACTGAAGCTTTCTTT. It encodes CSAPLFIMNTEAFF.

V is TRBV6-2 or TRBV6-3 and J is TRBJ2-1, with 9 bases that match TRBD2. The CDR3 spans 16 residues. Per germline, CDR1 MNHEY and CDR2 SVGEGT. V dropped 5 bases and J dropped 3; count of bases not matched to a gene: 8. The CDR3 reads CASSESLAGHYNEQFF. CDR3 bases: TGTGCCAGCAGTGAATCTCTAGCGGGGCACTACAATGAGCAGTTCTTC.

At least ten counts were recorded for this clonotype. This chain connects TRBV2 to TRBJ2-5; D unresolved. V lost 11 bases to trimming and J lost 5 bases, with 18 bases between them. Germline lookup yields CDR1 SNHLY and CDR2 FYNNEI. The CDR3 is 13 amino acids. This CDR3 reads CASSPRLGETQYF. CDR3 sequence (DNA): TGTGCCTCCTCCCCACGGCTCGGGGAGACCCAGTACTTC.

This clonotype was detected many times. This chain joins TRBV6-1 and TRBJ1-5, with no clear D. The CDR3 contains 14 residues. Germline V lookup: CDR1 MNHNS, CDR2 SASEGT. V lost 6 bases to trimming and J lost 1 base, with 10 bases between them. The CDR3 sequence is CASSFAGSNQPQHF. The CDR3 bases are TGTGCCAGCAGCTTTGCTGGGAGCAATCAGCCCCAGCATTTT.

This clonotype was found many times. The chain employs TRBV20-1 and TRBJ2-7, with TRBD2 matching over 9 bases. Germline CDR1 reads DFQATT; CDR2 reads SNEGSKA (reference sequence). The CDR3 consists of 17 residues. J was trimmed by 1 base and V by 2 bases; bases with no gene match: 12. CDR3 nucleotide sequence: TGCAGTGCTAGACTAGGGCTAGCGGGAACCGGGTCCTACGAGCAGTACTTC. It codes for CSARLGLAGTGSYEQYF.

To note about this clonotype: A single base separates this from a much larger clone, so it may be a read error. The V and J genes are TRBV4-1 and TRBJ2-2; the D gene is possibly TRBD2 (6 bases). The germline gives CDR1 MGHRA, CDR2 YSYEKL. The CDR3 runs 16 residues. The CDR3 protein is CASSQEPGPSAGGLFF. CDR3 nucleotide sequence: TGCGCCAGCAGCCAAGAACCGGGGCCGTCCGCCGGGGGGCTGTTTTTT.